The text below deals with one T cell receptor (beta chain). What it binds is unknown. These data belong to a study of CD8 T cells in ankylosing spondylitis. Libraries for TCR beta were made by quantitative 5'-RACE with molecular barcodes. Each CDR3 protein gets one entry after TCRdb re-called the 5' RACE reads with MiXCR. This sample has approximately 400,000 distinct CDR3 sequences; more than 15% occur once, and the top ten carry just over 1%. Notes on the study in general: Relatively rare in peripheral blood, disease-linked clones were also CD8+. In ankylosing spondylitis blood, a motif of roughly 8 highly homologous TCR beta variants appeared characteristic. In the blood and synovial fluid of reactive arthritis, some motif variants had been previously reported.

Trimming cost V 3 bases and J 3 bases, with 9 bases left between them. Germline V gene lookup returns CDR1 WSHSY and CDR2 SAAADI. The CDR3 has 14 amino acids. The genes are TRBV10-2 and TRBJ1-5; D is unresolved. Sequencing used blood, either unsorted or a sorted T cell fraction (not recorded which). This sequence originates from a male donor with ankylosing spondylitis. The CDR3 nucleotides are TGCGCCAGCAGTGATAAACCTCCCAATCAGCCCCAGCATTTT. This encodes CASSDKPPNQPQHF.